Below, 23 T cell receptor beta chains from the same sample are listed, as sequenced in a study of neurological immune-mediated disorders. Each CDR3 protein is one row after TCRdb ran MiXCR on the 5' RACE reads. Of tens of thousands of distinct CDR3 sequences listed, 9.5% to 15% were seen once; the top ten hold 1.3%. The sample consisted of PBMCs. These receptors were obtained from a female donor in good health.

This clonotype occurred many times. The chain couples TRBV25-1 to TRBJ1-6; 11 nucleotides agree with TRBD1. V was clipped by 4 bases and J by 3 bases; unmatched bases: 14. CDR3 length: 20 amino acids. CDR1 and CDR2 from the germline V gene are MGHDK and SYGVNS. This CDR3 reads CASSGNFGQGANFYNSPLHF. The CDR3 bases are TGTGCCAGCAGTGGAAACTTCGGACAGGGGGCGAATTTCTATAATTCACCCCTCCACTTT. Full variable domain (outside the CDR3, taken from reference TRBV25-1 and TRBJ1-6): EADIYQTPRYLVIGTGKKITLECSQTMGHDKMYWYQQDPGMELHLIHYSYGVNSTEKGDLSSESTVSRIRTEHFPLTLESARPSHTSQYLCASSGNFGQGANFYNSPLHFGNGTRLTVT.

This clonotype was observed many times. The genes are TRBV5-1 and TRBJ1-2, with D unresolved. The CDR3 is 15 amino acids. Trimming stripped 4 bases from V and 1 base from J, with 14 bases between. Germline CDR1 reads SGHRS; CDR2 reads YFSETQ. The CDR3 loop is CASSLLPSVNYGYTF. DNA of the CDR3: TGCGCCAGCAGCCTCCTCCCCTCAGTTAACTATGGCTACACCTTC.

There are many counts of this clonotype. The chain joins TRBV12-3 or TRBV12-4 to TRBJ1-4, with 7 bases aligning to TRBD1. The CDR3 consists of 15 residues. The V segment lost 6 bases and the J segment 6 bases; nucleotides outside the gene matches: 10. The CDR3 nucleotides are TGTGCCAGCAGAAGACTAGGGGGCTGGGATGAAAAACTGTTTTTT. Protein sequence: CASRRLGGWDEKLFF.

There are many counts of this clonotype. This CDR3 is CASGDPKSGAFF. CDR3 nucleotides: TGCGCCAGCGGCGACCCGAAATCTGGAGCTTTCTTT. The chain has TRBV5-1 and TRBJ1-1; D call uncertain. This CDR3 is 12 amino acids long. Germline values: CDR1 SGHRS, CDR2 YFSETQ. With 7 bases removed from V and 10 bases from J, the gap between germline ends came to 17 bases.

This clonotype was observed many times. J is TRBJ2-1 and V is TRBV5-1; D not certain. The CDR3 length is 13 residues. V gave up 0 bases and J gave up 2 bases, with 3 bases separating them. Germline values: CDR1 SGHRS, CDR2 YFSETQ. CDR3 residues: CASSLAPYNEQFF. CDR3 sequence (DNA): TGCGCCAGCAGCTTGGCCCCCTACAATGAGCAGTTCTTC.

The chain recombines TRBV6-1 with TRBJ1-1; 8 bases are shared with TRBD1. The CDR3 is made up of 15 amino acids. The V and J ends lost 6 bases and 1 base, in that order; junction bases with no gene match: 7. Germline V gene sequence: CDR1 MNHNS, CDR2 SASEGT. The CDR3 DNA is TGTGCCAGCAGCCGGGACAGGCCCCCGAACACTGAAGCTTTCTTT. Encoded protein: CASSRDRPPNTEAFF.

This clonotype has a count of ten or more. The V call is TRBV5-1, the J call TRBJ2-7, with D perhaps matching TRBD2 (6 bases). The germline CDR1 and CDR2 sequences are SGHRS and YFSETQ. Deletions cut 4 bases from V and 7 bases from J, with 18 bases between. The CDR3 runs to 14 residues. The CDR3 spells CASSRGGAEMEQYF. The CDR3 coding sequence is TGCGCCAGCAGCCGCGGAGGGGCCGAGATGGAGCAGTACTTC.

This clonotype was seen at least ten times. The DNA for the CDR3 is TGCGCCAGCAGCCCCTCGGGACAGGGGGCCTATGGCTACACCTTC. It encodes CASSPSGQGAYGYTF. This sequence joins TRBV5-1 and TRBJ1-2; TRBD1 agrees at 12 bases. Germline V gene lookup returns CDR1 SGHRS and CDR2 YFSETQ. This CDR3 comprises 15 residues. V shed 4 bases, J shed 4 bases, and the junction held 5 bases outside the gene matches.

This clonotype has a count of ten or more. The chain joins TRBV20-1 to TRBJ1-5; 7 nucleotides agree with TRBD1. Germline assignment: CDR1 DFQATT and CDR2 SNEGSKA (reference sequence). The CDR3 contains 15 residues. V lost 4 bases and J lost 0; bases outside the gene matches: 6. This CDR3 is CSAKTGINSNQPQHF. CDR3 nucleotides: TGCAGTGCTAAGACAGGGATAAATAGCAATCAGCCCCAGCATTTT.

In its sample, this clonotype was seen many times. This sequence joins TRBV12-3 or TRBV12-4 and TRBJ1-5, with TRBD1 identical over 7 bases. J lost 6 bases, V lost 3 bases, and 5 bases had no gene match. This CDR3 is 14 amino acids long. The CDR3 loop reads CASSFLYRGQPQHF. CDR3 coding DNA: TGTGCCAGCAGTTTCCTATACAGGGGTCAGCCCCAGCATTTT.

This clonotype was seen repeatedly, ten times or more. The rearrangement uses TRBV20-1 and TRBJ2-4; 13 bases are a match to TRBD2. V was clipped by 1 base and J by 1 base; unmatched bases: 4. This CDR3 contains 17 residues. The germline V gene has CDR1 DFQATT and CDR2 SNEGSKA (reference sequence). CDR3 coding DNA: TGCAGTGCTAGAGGGACTAGCGGGAGAGCGGCCAAAAACATTCAGTACTTC. Its translation is CSARGTSGRAAKNIQYF.

Ten or more counts support this clonotype. The J gene is TRBJ2-3, the V gene TRBV5-1; 11 bases line up with TRBD2. The length of the CDR3 is 16 residues. Germline V gene lookup returns CDR1 SGHRS and CDR2 YFSETQ. Trimming took 3 bases from V and 2 from J; bases not matched to a gene: 5. The CDR3 reads CASSSGTSGDTDTQYF. The CDR3 region has the DNA TGCGCCAGCAGCTCCGGGACTAGCGGCGACACAGATACGCAGTATTTT.

This clonotype was counted ten times or more. The chain recombines TRBV20-1 with TRBJ2-1, with 12 bases matching TRBD2. The V gene end was trimmed by 1 base and the J gene end by 5 bases; junction bases not matched to a gene: 3. Per germline, CDR1 DFQATT and CDR2 SNEGSKA (reference sequence). The CDR3 consists of 15 residues. CDR3 loop: CSARASGRANNEQFF. CDR3 bases: TGCAGTGCTAGAGCTAGCGGGAGGGCCAACAATGAGCAGTTCTTC.

Concerning this clonotype itself: The conserved closing phenylalanine or tryptophan is absent in this CDR3, likely reflecting a read error. The chain uses TRBV2 and TRBJ1-2, with D unresolved. The CDR3 is 13 amino acids. Germline loops: CDR1 SNHLY, CDR2 FYNNEI. The ends were cut back, 10 bases at V and 8 bases at J, with 20 bases in the middle. CDR3 bases: TGTGCCATCATGAGGTCTACGATGGGCGGCTACACCTTA. Translation: CAIMRSTMGGYTL.

This clonotype has ten or more counts. V usage is TRBV5-1 and J usage is TRBJ1-1; D perhaps matches TRBD1 (5 bases). V dropped 7 bases and J dropped 5 bases, with 18 bases sitting between them. Germline CDR1 reads SGHRS; CDR2 reads YFSETQ. The CDR3 runs to 14 residues. In nucleotides, the CDR3 is TGCGCCAGCGCACCTGGGGAGGGGCGGACTGAAGCTTTCTTT. Encoded protein: CASAPGEGRTEAFF.

The chain links TRBV27 to TRBJ2-1, with 8 bases fitting TRBD2. CDR1 MNHEY and CDR2 SMNVEV come from the germline V gene (reference sequence). V lost 5 bases to trimming and J lost 7 bases; unmatched junction nucleotides: 13. CDR3 length equals 16 residues. The CDR3 spells CASSLGLALINNEQFF. CDR3 nucleotide sequence: TGTGCCAGCAGTCTAGGACTAGCCCTCATTAATAATGAGCAGTTCTTC.

This clonotype has a handful of counts. The chain couples TRBV20-1 to TRBJ2-1; the D is unclear. CDR1 is DFQATT, CDR2 SNEGSKA, per germline (reference sequence). This CDR3 region has 13 residues. Trimming pared 6 bases from V and 0 bases from J, leaving 9 bases between. This CDR3 reads CSAPQRSYNEQFF. In nucleotides, the CDR3 is TGCAGTGCCCCCCAACGCTCCTACAATGAGCAGTTCTTC.

This clonotype was seen repeatedly, ten times or more. The V and J genes are TRBV2 and TRBJ2-2; perhaps TRBD2 as D (6 bases). The germline V gene has CDR1 SNHLY and CDR2 FYNNEI. This CDR3 is built from 15 residues. Trimming left V 6 bases short and J 2 bases short, with 13 bases between. In nucleotides, the CDR3 is TGTGCCAGCAGAGCCGGGACTGCCAACACCGGGGAGCTGTTTTTT. Residues: CASRAGTANTGELFF.

This clonotype was seen many times. The J gene is TRBJ1-2, the V gene TRBV11-3, with D possibly TRBD1 on 5 matching bases. V was cut by 5 bases and J by 5 bases, with 12 bases left in between. The CDR3 extends over 13 amino acids. CDR1 SGHNT and CDR2 YENEEA come from the germline V gene. The CDR3 reads CASSPGGAYGYTF. The CDR3 DNA reads TGTGCCAGCAGCCCGGGGGGAGCATATGGCTACACCTTC.

This clonotype was counted many times. V usage is TRBV7-3 and J usage is TRBJ1-1; 7 nucleotides line up with TRBD1. This CDR3 contains 15 residues. V trimming: 4 bases; J trimming: 2 bases; junction bases outside the gene matches: 7. Germline values: CDR1 SGHTA, CDR2 FQGTGA. The CDR3 sequence is CASSYLGTANTEAFF. CDR3 DNA sequence: TGTGCCAGCAGCTACCTAGGGACAGCTAACACTGAAGCTTTCTTT. Based on the CDR3 plus reference TRBV7-3 and TRBJ1-1, the full variable domain is GAGVSQTPSNKVTEKGKYVELRCDPISGHTALYWYRQSLGQGPEFLIYFQGTGAADDSGLPNDRFFAVRPEGSVSTLKIQRTERGDSAVYLCASSYLGTANTEAFFGQGTRLTVV.

A remark on this clonotype: A single base separates this from a much larger clone, so it may be a read error. The chain has TRBV7-8 and TRBJ1-1; tentatively, D is TRBD1 (5 bases). Trimming took 1 base from V and 9 from J, leaving 18 bases between them. This CDR3 has 15 residues. Germline lookup yields CDR1 SGHVS and CDR2 FQNEAQ. CDR3 in DNA: TGTGCCAGCAGCTTAGGGGTAGGGCAGAAGGGGAAAGCTTTCTTT. Protein: CASSLGVGQKGKAFF.

This clonotype was counted at least ten times. V is TRBV3-1 and J is TRBJ1-1; maybe TRBD1 (6 bases). Germline CDR1 reads LGHDT; CDR2 reads YNNKEL (reference sequence). The CDR3 runs to 14 residues. The V gene lost 6 bases and the J gene lost 4 bases, with 15 bases spanning the gap. Written as DNA, the CDR3 is TGTGCCAGCAGTCCAAGACAGGCATCCACTGAAGCTTTCTTT. Amino acids: CASSPRQASTEAFF.

This clonotype was seen repeatedly, ten times or more. The gene calls are TRBV6-2 or TRBV6-3 and TRBJ2-3; D is uncertain. The V and J ends lost 0 bases and 2 bases respectively, with 6 bases between them. Germline lookup yields CDR1 MNHEY and CDR2 SVGEGT. This CDR3 has 14 amino acids. The CDR3 DNA sequence: TGTGCCAGCAGTTACTCAGTCCACACAGATACGCAGTATTTT. It is translated as CASSYSVHTDTQYF.